Included here is one T cell receptor (beta chain) sequence, with context. This CDR3 is 14 amino acids long. CDR1 and CDR2 (germline): MNHNS, SASEGT. Trimming stripped 4 bases from V and 5 bases from J, with 14 bases between. Some clones are missing from TCRdb's copy, which holds only in-frame ones; the method was immunoSEQ multiplex PCR. The repertoire has tens of thousands of clones, around 93% of them found once; the top ten carry approximately 0.35%. These data belong to a study of technical replicates of blood from a few donors. Sequenced sample: T cells isolated from PBMCs. This TCR derives from a human donor in good health. The rearrangement links TRBV6-1 to TRBJ2-5; no definite D call. As DNA, the CDR3 is TGTGCCAGCAGTGCTTATGTCGTTCGGGAGACCCAGTACTTC. Amino acids: CASSAYVVRETQYF.